Listed below are T cell receptor beta chains from one sample, sequenced in a study of blood T cell repertoires in COVID-19. The repertoire was sequenced with immunoSEQ multiplex PCR; TCRdb's copy has only in-frame clones and lacks some. The data show 120,000 or so clones, 80% to 90% seen once. Specimen: peripheral blood. The receptor set was obtained from a man between 65 and 80 years old with active or convalescent COVID-19. CDR3s leave out the opening cysteine and the closing phenylalanine or tryptophan. Fields, in order: V gene, J gene, CDR3 protein.

TRBV2	TRBJ2-7	ASRAGTRSEVGAYEQY
TRBV9	TRBJ2-1	ASSVAPDRYNEQF
TRBV6-6	TRBJ2-7	ASRPSGGNSYEQY
TRBV3-1/TRBV3-2	TRBJ1-4	ASSQEGAEKLF
TRBV27	TRBJ1-1	ASSTGQGADTEAF
TRBV18	TRBJ2-7	ASSPQQGANEQY
TRBV7-9	TRBJ1-5	ASSSLTDNQPQH
TRBV14	TRBJ1-2	ASSQMTYGYT
TRBV9	TRBJ2-1	ASSVAGAYNEQF
TRBV18	TRBJ1-3	ASSPMDGSSGNTIY
TRBV5-1	TRBJ1-2	ASSSSGGWGYT
TRBV24-1	TRBJ2-3	ATSDVLAGQTDTQY
TRBV7-9	TRBJ1-4	ASSSRGRGEKLF
TRBV2	TRBJ1-2	ASRPQDYGYT
TRBV10-3	TRBJ2-3	AISGKAGAQRDTQY
TRBV5-1	TRBJ2-7	ASGQANEQY
TRBV19	TRBJ2-5	ASSIRSGGQTQY
TRBV9	TRBJ2-3	ASSVAGGMITDTQY
TRBV19	TRBJ2-3	ASSIVPRDTQY
TRBV7-2	TRBJ1-1	ASSLMTGVNTEAF
TRBV5-6	TRBJ2-1	ASSAIAGGGYNEQF
TRBV28	TRBJ1-2	ASSLSPGRNYGYT
TRBV5-1	TRBJ2-5	ASSFTAEETQY
TRBV7-2	TRBJ2-2	ASSLAGDTGELF
TRBV2	TRBJ2-7	ASSPRGKPSSYEQY
TRBV10-2	TRBJ2-3	ASSGPPDSGRVGTDTQY
TRBV5-1	TRBJ2-1	ASSLSPGASSYNEQF
TRBV2	TRBJ2-2	ASYPGESNTGELF
TRBV5-6	TRBJ2-1	ASSFLQERGNFYNEQF